The 28 T cell receptor beta chains below all came from one sample that was sequenced in a study of T-cell memory formation after mild COVID-19. From the 5' RACE reads, TCRdb called clonotypes with MiXCR, one entry per CDR3 protein. This sample carries approximately 450,000 distinct CDR3 sequences, 15% to 20% of them seen once, and the ten largest clones take more than 9%. Sequenced material: PBMCs or a T cell subset sorted from them (not recorded which). The receptors originated from an adult woman who had mild COVID-19 (a few samples of this study predate the infection). Cell type and time point are not known.

This clonotype has more than one count but fewer than ten. The V gene is TRBV12-3 or TRBV12-4, the J gene TRBJ2-1; 14 positions agree with TRBD2. V lost 8 bases, J lost 7 bases, and 4 bases stayed unmatched. The CDR3 covers 14 residues. CDR3 protein: CASGTSGSHNEQFF. The CDR3, as DNA: TGTGCCAGCGGGACTAGCGGGAGTCATAATGAGCAGTTCTTC.

This clonotype occurred many times. The chain employs TRBV23-1 and TRBJ2-7; D unclear. TRBV23-1 has ORF status, its function being uncertain. This CDR3 is built from 16 residues. Deletions cut 1 base from V and 0 bases from J, with 13 bases between. CDR3: CASSQYGRFDSYEQYF. The CDR3 DNA reads as TGCGCCAGCAGTCAATATGGCAGATTTGACTCCTACGAGCAGTACTTC.

This clonotype was detected a few times. The V and J genes are TRBV6-6 and TRBJ2-2; D is perhaps TRBD1 or TRBD2 (5 bases each). Trimming removed 2 bases at V and 7 bases at J, with 14 bases between. This CDR3 region has 15 residues. CDR1 is MNHNY, CDR2 SVGAGI, per germline (reference sequence). The CDR3 nucleotides read TGTGCCAGCAGTTACGTAGGGACCCTCGGCGGGGAGCTGTTTTTT. It specifies CASSYVGTLGGELFF.

The V and J genes are TRBV18 and TRBJ1-1; 8 bases fit TRBD1. This CDR3 has 14 amino acids. Germline values: CDR1 KGHSH, CDR2 LQKENI. V gave up 2 bases and J gave up 7 bases; unmatched junction bases: 6. The CDR3 DNA reads TGTGCCAGCTCACCAGAACAGGGGGGAGGTGAAGCTTTCTTT. Amino acid sequence: CASSPEQGGGEAFF.

Only a few counts were recorded for this clonotype. A much larger clone differs from this one at a single base, so this may be a read error. V usage is TRBV4-1 and J usage is TRBJ1-6; no clear D. The CDR3 contains 14 residues. Trimming pared 1 base from V and 10 bases from J, leaving 11 bases between. Germline lookup yields CDR1 MGHRA and CDR2 YSYEKL. CDR3 DNA: TGCGCCAGCAGCCAAGTGATCACAAAGTCACCCCTCCACTTT. As protein: CASSQVITKSPLHF.

This clonotype was counted between two and nine times. CDR3 region: CASSPPGAWEQYF. The CDR3, as DNA: TGTGCCAGCAGCCCCCCGGGGGCTTGGGAGCAGTACTTC. The chain joins TRBV7-8 to TRBJ2-7, with D perhaps TRBD1 or TRBD2 (6 bases each). The CDR3 extends over 13 amino acids. The germline V gene encodes CDR1 SGHVS and CDR2 FQNEAQ. Trimming removed 5 bases at V and 7 bases at J, with 15 bases between. The variable domain in full, with the rest retrieved from reference TRBV7-8 and TRBJ2-7, is GAGVSQSPRYKVAKRGQDVALRCDPISGHVSLFWYQQALGQGPEFLTYFQNEAQLDKSGLPSDRFFAERPEGSVSTLKIQRTQQEDSAVYLCASSPPGAWEQYFGPGTRLTVT.

The rearrangement links TRBV13 to TRBJ1-6; a possible D gene is TRBD1 (5 bases). In germline, CDR1 is PRHDT, CDR2 FYEKMQ (reference sequence). The CDR3 has 13 amino acids. The V and J ends lost 5 bases and 9 bases respectively, with 11 bases between them. CDR3 nucleotides: TGTGCCAGCAGCCAAGGGGTTAGTTCACCCCTCCACTTT. Its translation: CASSQGVSSPLHF.

The chain uses TRBV3-1 and TRBJ2-7; 8 bases agree with TRBD1. Trimming at V came to 8 bases and at J to 7 bases, leaving 1 base not matched to a gene. Germline values: CDR1 LGHDT, CDR2 YNNKEL (reference sequence). This CDR3 is built from 10 residues. Here the CDR3 DNA reads TGTGCCAGCGGACAGGGTGAGCAGTACTTC. It codes for CASGQGEQYF.

The CDR3 loop reads CASSSLAGAVETQYF. The CDR3 nucleotides read TGTGCCAGCAGTTCACTAGCGGGAGCTGTGGAGACCCAGTACTTC. This chain joins TRBV6-2 or TRBV6-3 and TRBJ2-5, with 11 positions matching TRBD2. There are 15 residues in the CDR3. Per the germline V gene, CDR1 is MNHEY and CDR2 is SVGEGT. V lost 4 bases to trimming and J lost 5 bases; unmatched junction nucleotides: 6.

This clonotype was observed a handful of times. The V call is TRBV6-5, the J call TRBJ2-7, with a tentative D call TRBD2 (6 bases). Germline loops: CDR1 MNHEY, CDR2 SVGAGI. The germline V and J ends were trimmed by 3 bases and 0 bases, with 12 bases remaining between them. The CDR3 runs to 15 residues. The CDR3 region has the DNA TGTGCCAGCAGTTATGTAGCGGCGACCTCCTACGAGCAGTACTTC. Translated: CASSYVAATSYEQYF.

CDR3 sequence reads: CASRLGTSGPTDTQYF. The CDR3, as DNA: TGCGCCAGCAGACTAGGGACTAGCGGTCCCACAGATACGCAGTATTTT. The gene calls are TRBV5-1 and TRBJ2-3; 11 bases align to TRBD2. The CDR3 contains 16 residues. The trim removed 5 bases at V and 2 bases at J, leaving 7 bases unmatched. CDR1 is SGHRS and CDR2 is YFSETQ in the germline V gene.

V usage is TRBV7-8 and J usage is TRBJ2-1; D might be TRBD1 or TRBD2, each matching 5 bases. This CDR3 comprises 15 residues. Germline assignment: CDR1 SGHVS and CDR2 FQNEAQ. The V gene lost 3 bases and the J gene lost 0 bases, with 9 bases spanning the gap. CDR3 sequence: CASSFWDLSYNEQFF. CDR3 DNA: TGTGCCAGCAGCTTCTGGGACCTCTCCTACAATGAGCAGTTCTTC.

This clonotype came up a few times. The V call is TRBV19, the J call TRBJ2-7; 9 bases are shared with TRBD1. With 6 bases clipped from V and 1 base from J, the junction kept 4 bases outside the gene matches. The germline V gene encodes CDR1 LNHDA and CDR2 SQIVND (reference sequence). There are 14 residues in the CDR3. CDR3 coding DNA: TGTGCCAGTAGGGTGACAGGGGGATCCTACGAGCAGTACTTC. Its protein product is CASRVTGGSYEQYF.

This clonotype appeared a few times. V gene TRBV7-9 combines with J gene TRBJ2-3, with D perhaps TRBD1 or TRBD2 (5 bases each). This CDR3 region has 15 residues. V lost 1 base, J lost 5 bases, and 13 bases lay in between. Per the germline V gene, CDR1 is SEHNR and CDR2 is FQNEAQ (reference sequence). In DNA form, the CDR3 reads TGTGCCAGCAGCTTAGATTGGGGGTACGAAGATACGCAGTATTTT. This encodes CASSLDWGYEDTQYF.

At least ten counts were recorded for this clonotype. The junction shows a germline mismatch at one end, possibly a read error. This chain links TRBV7-7 with TRBJ2-6; D not certain. The CDR3 sequence is 15 residues long. Germline lookup yields CDR1 SSHAT and CDR2 FNYEAQ (reference sequence). DNA of the CDR3: TGTGCTAGCAGCCCCTTAGAGCCTGGGGCCAACGTCCTGACTTTC. Its translation is CASSPLEPGANVLTF. Filled out from reference TRBV7-7 and TRBJ2-6, the complete variable domain reads GAGVSQSPRYKVTKRGQDVTLRCDPISSHATLYWYQQALGQGPEFLTYFNYEAQPDKSGLPSDRFSAERPEGSISTLTIQRTEQRDSAMYRCASSPLEPGANVLTFGAGSRLTVL.

In its sample, this clonotype was seen a few times. The V and J genes are TRBV20-1 and TRBJ2-4, with 8 bases that match TRBD2. Per germline, CDR1 DFQATT and CDR2 SNEGSKA (reference sequence). Trimming took 4 bases from V and 7 from J; bases not matched to a gene: 6. CDR3 size: 13 residues. CDR3 region: CSATGTRVNIQYF. The DNA for the CDR3 is TGCAGTGCTACCGGGACTAGGGTCAACATTCAGTACTTC.

This clonotype was seen more than once but under ten times. J is TRBJ2-6 and V is TRBV19; D not resolved. Trimming shortened V by 4 bases and J by 0 bases, and 4 bases separated the two germline ends. Germline V gene lookup returns CDR1 LNHDA and CDR2 SQIVND (reference sequence). The CDR3 runs 14 residues. Here the CDR3 reads CASSKGSGANVLTF. CDR3 bases: TGTGCCAGTAGTAAGGGCTCTGGGGCCAACGTCCTGACTTTC.

This clonotype occurred a few times. The CDR3 DNA sequence: TGTGCCAGCACCCCCCATAGCTCCTACGAGCAGTACTTC. Its translation is CASTPHSSYEQYF. The chain is built from TRBV12-3 or TRBV12-4 and TRBJ2-7; D is ambiguous. This CDR3 has 13 residues. Trimming pared 7 bases from V and 0 bases from J, leaving 10 bases between.

This clonotype was detected only a few times. V gene TRBV10-3 combines with J gene TRBJ2-1, with 8 nucleotides matching TRBD2. This CDR3 comprises 14 residues. V shed 6 bases, J shed 7 bases, and the junction held 8 bases outside the gene matches. From germline, CDR1 is ENHRY and CDR2 SYGVKD. CDR3 amino acids: CAIREAGAGNEQFF. The DNA for the CDR3 is TGTGCCATCAGGGAAGCGGGAGCGGGGAATGAGCAGTTCTTC.

Ten or more counts support this clonotype. This sequence joins TRBV7-9 and TRBJ1-1, with D uncertain. Looked up from germline, CDR1 is SEHNR and CDR2 is FQNEAQ (reference sequence). This CDR3 is built from 15 residues. The V end lost 1 base, the J end lost 11 bases, and 20 bases lay between the germline ends. The CDR3 nucleotides read TGTGCCAGCAGCTTAGGCCTCGAGGACGCCCTTCGGGCTTTCTTT. This gives the protein CASSLGLEDALRAFF.

The sample holds a few counts of this clonotype. The V gene is TRBV12-3 or TRBV12-4, the J gene TRBJ2-7, with 7 nucleotides matching TRBD2. The CDR3 runs 14 residues. With 5 bases clipped from V and 3 bases from J, the junction kept 7 bases outside the gene matches. The CDR3 sequence is CASSIRTSFYEQYF. The CDR3 nucleotides read TGTGCCAGCAGTATCAGGACTAGTTTCTACGAGCAGTACTTC.

This clonotype turned up a few times. The chain couples TRBV30 to TRBJ2-1; no clear D gene. This CDR3 region has 13 residues. V was pared by 4 bases and J by 6 bases, with 13 bases between. Germline loops: CDR1 GTSNPN, CDR2 SVGIG (reference sequence). As DNA, the CDR3 is TGTGCCTGGACCCCCTGGGGAAGCAATGAGCAGTTCTTC. As protein: CAWTPWGSNEQFF.

This clonotype was picked up a small number of times. The V gene is TRBV24-1, the J gene TRBJ2-5; TRBD1 matches 9 bases. The CDR3 length is 19 residues. The V gene end was trimmed by 4 bases and the J gene end by 1 base; junction bases not matched to a gene: 15. Germline values: CDR1 KGHDR, CDR2 SFDVKD. CDR3 bases: TGTGCCACCAGTGACGCCCCCGGGACAGGGATCGAGGGCCAAGAGACCCAGTACTTC. This translates into CATSDAPGTGIEGQETQYF.

This clonotype showed up just a few times. This chain joins TRBV19 and TRBJ2-4; D is unresolved. Trimming removed 4 bases from V and 0 bases from J, with 10 bases in between. The CDR3 consists of 15 residues. Germline V gene sequence: CDR1 LNHDA, CDR2 SQIVND (reference sequence). The CDR3 DNA is TGTGCCAGTAGTACCTCAAGAATAGCCAAAAACATTCAGTACTTC. Translated, it gives CASSTSRIAKNIQYF.

This chain joins TRBV7-8 and TRBJ2-2, with D unresolved. Germline CDR1 SGHVS, CDR2 FQNEAQ. Trimming removed 5 bases at V and 3 bases at J, with 10 bases between. The CDR3 covers 14 residues. Here the CDR3 reads CASSIDTYTGELFF. In DNA, the CDR3 is TGTGCCAGCAGCATTGACACATACACCGGGGAGCTGTTTTTT.

This clonotype showed up just a few times. The V and J genes are TRBV7-9 and TRBJ2-1, with TRBD2 matching over 7 bases. V lost 4 bases, J lost 9 bases, and 12 bases stayed unmatched. Germline V gene sequence: CDR1 SEHNR, CDR2 FQNEAQ (reference sequence). This CDR3 contains 15 residues. Here the CDR3 DNA reads TGTGCCAGCAGCTCGAGTAGCGGGTCGAGTGGTGAGCAGTTCTTC. As protein: CASSSSSGSSGEQFF.

The chain combines TRBV5-1 with TRBJ2-7; D may be TRBD2 (6 bases). The CDR3 runs to 15 residues. The V gene's germline CDR1 is SGHRS and CDR2 YFSETQ. V lost 3 bases and J 0 bases, leaving 13 bases between the germline ends. CDR3 residues: CASSSGTLNSYEQYF. The CDR3 DNA reads TGCGCCAGCAGCTCCGGGACTTTAAACTCCTACGAGCAGTACTTC.

This clonotype was observed many times. This rearrangement joins TRBV7-6 to TRBJ2-5, with TRBD2 identical over 12 bases. With V trimmed by 1 base and J by 5 bases, 14 bases remained unmatched. This CDR3 comprises 19 residues. CDR1 and CDR2 from the germline V gene are SGHVS and FNYEAQ. The CDR3 nucleotides are TGTGCCAGCAGCTTAGTTCTCCTAGCGGGGGGGAAGGTCGCCGAGACCCAGTACTTC. This translates into CASSLVLLAGGKVAETQYF.